Reported below is one TCR beta chain. Its target is not known. Germline V gene lookup returns CDR1 PRHDT and CDR2 FYEKMQ (reference sequence). The length of the CDR3 is 12 residues. V lost 6 bases and J 10 bases, leaving 13 bases between the germline ends. This record belongs to a study of T cell responses to AZD1222 COVID-19 vaccine. Profiling relied on immunoSEQ multiplex PCR, and the TCRdb table lists in-frame clones only, not all of them. This table has 120,000 to 150,000 clones, roughly 88% appearing once. General study results and limits: It should be noted that donors were predominantly white British and more often female, and clonal diversity was possibly underestimated. Nearly half of spike-specific TCRs reportedly go after variant regions that carry no mutations.

Here the sequenced sample was peripheral blood, taken on day 0 of AZD1222 vaccination. The sequence came from an adult in good health. V gene TRBV13 combines with J gene TRBJ2-1; D gene unclear. For the CDR3, the DNA is TGTGCCAGCAGGCTTAGGGAAATCGAGCAGTTCTTC. As protein: CASRLREIEQFF. Together with reference TRBV13 and TRBJ2-1, the CDR3 gives the full variable domain: AAGVIQSPRHLIKEKRETATLKCYPIPRHDTVYWYQQGPGQDPQFLISFYEKMQSDKGSIPDRFSAQQFSDYHSELNMSSLELGDSALYFCASRLREIEQFFGPGTRLTVL.